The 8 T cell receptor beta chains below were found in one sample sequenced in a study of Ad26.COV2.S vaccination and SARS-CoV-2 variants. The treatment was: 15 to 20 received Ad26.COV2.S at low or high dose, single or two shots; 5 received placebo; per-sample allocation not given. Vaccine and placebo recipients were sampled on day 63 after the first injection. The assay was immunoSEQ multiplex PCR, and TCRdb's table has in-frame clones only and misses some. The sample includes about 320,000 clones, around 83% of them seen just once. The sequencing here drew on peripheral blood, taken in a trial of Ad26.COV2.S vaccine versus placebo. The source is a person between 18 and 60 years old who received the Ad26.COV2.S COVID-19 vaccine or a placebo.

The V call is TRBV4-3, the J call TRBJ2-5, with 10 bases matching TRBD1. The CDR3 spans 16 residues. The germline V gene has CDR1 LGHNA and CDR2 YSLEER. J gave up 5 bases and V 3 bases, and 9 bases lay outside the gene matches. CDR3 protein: CASSQGTGAPGETQYF. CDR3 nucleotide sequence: TGCGCCAGCAGCCAGGGGACAGGGGCCCCGGGGGAGACCCAGTACTTC.

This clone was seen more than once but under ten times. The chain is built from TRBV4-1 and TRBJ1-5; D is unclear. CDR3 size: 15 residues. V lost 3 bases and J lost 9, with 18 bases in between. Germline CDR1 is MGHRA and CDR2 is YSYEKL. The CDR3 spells CASSQGNRAVGPQHF. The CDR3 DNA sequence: TGCGCCAGCAGCCAGGGAAACAGAGCCGTTGGGCCCCAGCATTTT.

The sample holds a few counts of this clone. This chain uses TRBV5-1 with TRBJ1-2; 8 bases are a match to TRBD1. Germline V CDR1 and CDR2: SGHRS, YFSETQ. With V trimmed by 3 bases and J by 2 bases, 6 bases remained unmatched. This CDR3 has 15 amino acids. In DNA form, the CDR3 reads TGCGCCAGCAGCTCCCGGACAGGGAGGAACTATGGCTACACCTTC. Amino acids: CASSSRTGRNYGYTF.

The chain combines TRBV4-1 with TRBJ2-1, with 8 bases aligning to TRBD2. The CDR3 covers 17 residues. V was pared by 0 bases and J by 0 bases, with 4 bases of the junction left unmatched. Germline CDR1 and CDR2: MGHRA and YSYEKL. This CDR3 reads CASSQDRRGDSYNEQFF. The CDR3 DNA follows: TGCGCCAGCAGCCAAGATAGGCGGGGGGACTCCTACAATGAGCAGTTCTTC.

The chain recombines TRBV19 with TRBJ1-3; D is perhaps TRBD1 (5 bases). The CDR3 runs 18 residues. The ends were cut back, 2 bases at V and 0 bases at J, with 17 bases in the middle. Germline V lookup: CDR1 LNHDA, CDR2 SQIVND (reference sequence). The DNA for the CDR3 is TGTGCCAGTAGTATAACGAACAGGACGCCCTTCTCTGGAAACACCATATATTTT. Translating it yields CASSITNRTPFSGNTIYF.

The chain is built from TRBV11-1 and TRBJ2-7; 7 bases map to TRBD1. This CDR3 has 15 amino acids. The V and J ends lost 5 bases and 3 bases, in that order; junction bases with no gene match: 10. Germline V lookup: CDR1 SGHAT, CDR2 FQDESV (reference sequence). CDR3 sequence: CASSISQGYVYEQYF. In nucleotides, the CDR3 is TGTGCCAGCAGCATTTCACAGGGGTATGTCTACGAGCAGTACTTC.

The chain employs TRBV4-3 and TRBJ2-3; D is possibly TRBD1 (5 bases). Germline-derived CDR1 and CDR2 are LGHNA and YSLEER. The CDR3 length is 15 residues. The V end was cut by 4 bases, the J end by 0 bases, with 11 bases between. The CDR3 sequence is CASSLQGSSTDTQYF. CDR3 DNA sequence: TGCGCCAGCAGCCTCCAGGGAAGTAGCACAGATACGCAGTATTTT.

CDR3 nucleotide sequence: TGTGCCAGCAGTGAATTAGAACAGGGGGCAGATGGCTACACCTTC. It encodes CASSELEQGADGYTF. This chain uses TRBV25-1 with TRBJ1-2, with 9 bases fitting TRBD1. V was clipped by 1 base and J by 6 bases; unmatched bases: 6. Germline V gene lookup returns CDR1 MGHDK and CDR2 SYGVNS. The length of the CDR3 is 15 residues.